These T cell receptor beta chains were read from a single sample in a study of T cell changes during pregnancy in multiple sclerosis. Libraries were prepared by immunoSEQ multiplex PCR; TCRdb keeps only in-frame clonotypes and omits some of them. Of about 71,000 clones listed, roughly nine tenths are singletons. The input for sequencing was CD8+ T cells from peripheral blood mononuclear cells, taken before pregnancy. These receptors were taken from a female donor with multiple sclerosis, enrolled in a pregnancy study. The CDR3 runs from the conserved cysteine through the conserved F or W. D genes are given only for firm matches. Expanded clones get a size class; other rows say once, few or many, or leave the size out.

clone_size: .
d_call: TRBD1
v_call: TRBV30
j_call: TRBJ2-3
cdr3_nt: TGTGCCTGGAACGGACAGGGGCCAGATACGCAGTATTTT
cdr3_aa: CAWNGQGPDTQYF

clone_size: .
d_call: TRBD1
v_call: TRBV6-6
j_call: TRBJ2-4
cdr3_nt: TGTGCCAGCAGTCCCCAGGGGGCCGTAGACATTCAGTACTTC
cdr3_aa: CASSPQGAVDIQYF

clone_size: .
d_call: .
v_call: TRBV6-6
j_call: TRBJ1-1
cdr3_nt: TGTGCCAGCAGTTACCCCGGGGCTTTCTTT
cdr3_aa: CASSYPGAFF

clone_size: .
d_call: TRBD2
v_call: TRBV28
j_call: TRBJ2-2
cdr3_nt: TGTGCCAGCAGAAAAGAGCGGGGGAACACCGGGGAGCTGTTTTTT
cdr3_aa: CASRKERGNTGELFF

clone_size: .
d_call: .
v_call: TRBV9
j_call: TRBJ1-1
cdr3_nt: TGTGCCAGCAGCGTTTGGGAGGGGGTTTCGGCGAACACTGAAGCTTTCTTT
cdr3_aa: CASSVWEGVSANTEAFF

clone_size: .
d_call: .
v_call: TRBV19
j_call: TRBJ1-1
cdr3_nt: TGTGCCAGTAGTATTAGTAACACTGAAGCTTTCTTT
cdr3_aa: CASSISNTEAFF

clone_size: .
d_call: TRBD2
v_call: TRBV6-6
j_call: TRBJ2-5
cdr3_nt: TGTGCCAGCATCTGGACTAGCGGGGGGGGAGAGACCCAGTACTTC
cdr3_aa: CASIWTSGGGETQYF

clone_size: .
d_call: .
v_call: TRBV2
j_call: TRBJ1-2
cdr3_nt: TGTGCCAGGACGGACGGGGAAAACTATGGCTACACCTTC
cdr3_aa: CARTDGENYGYTF

clone_size: few
d_call: .
v_call: TRBV19
j_call: TRBJ1-1
cdr3_nt: TGTGCCGGCTCTTTGAGGGTTGGAACTGAAGCTTTCTTT
cdr3_aa: CAGSLRVGTEAFF

clone_size: .
d_call: .
v_call: TRBV6-5
j_call: TRBJ2-2
cdr3_nt: TGTGCCAGCAGTTACTTAGCGACCGGGGAGCTGTTTTTT
cdr3_aa: CASSYLATGELFF

clone_size: .
d_call: TRBD2
v_call: TRBV9
j_call: TRBJ2-2
cdr3_nt: TGTGCCAGCAGCGTAGAGGGCGGGGGGACCGGGGAGCTGTTTTTT
cdr3_aa: CASSVEGGGTGELFF

clone_size: once
d_call: TRBD1
v_call: TRBV11-2
j_call: TRBJ1-1
cdr3_nt: TGTGCCAGCAGCAACGGACAGGTCGCTGAAGCTTTCTTT
cdr3_aa: CASSNGQVAEAFF

clone_size: .
d_call: TRBD1
v_call: TRBV5-4
j_call: TRBJ1-2
cdr3_nt: TGTGCCAGCAGCAAAGACAGGGGCCCCCATGGCTACACCTTC
cdr3_aa: CASSKDRGPHGYTF

clone_size: .
d_call: TRBD1
v_call: TRBV13
j_call: TRBJ2-1
cdr3_nt: TGTGCCAGCAGCTCCGGGGCCAGGGGGATCTATGAGCAGTTCTTC
cdr3_aa: CASSSGARGIYEQFF

clone_size: .
d_call: .
v_call: TRBV7-3
j_call: TRBJ1-5
cdr3_nt: TGTGCCAGCATCTCCGATTCGGACAGCCTCAATCAGCCCCAGCATTTT
cdr3_aa: CASISDSDSLNQPQHF

clone_size: .
d_call: TRBD1
v_call: TRBV6-1
j_call: TRBJ1-2
cdr3_nt: TGTGCCAGCAGTGAAAAGGTCAGGGGGAATGGCTACACCTTC
cdr3_aa: CASSEKVRGNGYTF

clone_size: .
d_call: .
v_call: TRBV11-2
j_call: TRBJ2-7
cdr3_nt: TGTGCCAGCAGCTTAGGAGGCAACTCCTACGAGCAGTACTTC
cdr3_aa: CASSLGGNSYEQYF

clone_size: .
d_call: TRBD1
v_call: TRBV9
j_call: TRBJ2-1
cdr3_nt: TGTGCCAGCAGCGTGGGACAGGGATTCTATGAGCAGTTCTTC
cdr3_aa: CASSVGQGFYEQFF

clone_size: .
d_call: .
v_call: TRBV6-5
j_call: TRBJ2-7
cdr3_nt: TGTGCCAGCAGTTACGCGACAGTTGACGAGCAGTACTTC
cdr3_aa: CASSYATVDEQYF

clone_size: few
d_call: TRBD1
v_call: TRBV25-1
j_call: TRBJ1-1
cdr3_nt: TGTGCCAGCAGTGAATATTACCCCACAGGGGACACTGAAGCTTTCTTT
cdr3_aa: CASSEYYPTGDTEAFF

clone_size: .
d_call: TRBD1
v_call: TRBV15
j_call: TRBJ1-6
cdr3_nt: TGTGCCACCAGCAGAGTTGGGACAGGTGTTGGTTCACCCCTCCACTTT
cdr3_aa: CATSRVGTGVGSPLHF

clone_size: .
d_call: .
v_call: TRBV7-9
j_call: TRBJ1-5
cdr3_nt: TGTGCCAGCAGCTCACAGGAATCGGATCAGCCCCAGCATTTT
cdr3_aa: CASSSQESDQPQHF

clone_size: .
d_call: TRBD1
v_call: TRBV15
j_call: TRBJ1-1
cdr3_nt: TGTGCCACCAGCAGACGGGGACAGGAGAACACTGAAGCTTTCTTT
cdr3_aa: CATSRRGQENTEAFF

clone_size: .
d_call: .
v_call: TRBV2
j_call: TRBJ1-5
cdr3_nt: TGTGCCAGCAGTGAGGGGGGGGCAGTTAGAGATAGCAATCAGCCCCAGCATTTT
cdr3_aa: CASSEGGAVRDSNQPQHF

clone_size: .
d_call: .
v_call: TRBV2
j_call: TRBJ2-5
cdr3_nt: TGTGCCAGCAGTGTTGTTGGCTTGGAGACCCAGTACTTC
cdr3_aa: CASSVVGLETQYF

clone_size: .
d_call: .
v_call: TRBV6-6
j_call: TRBJ1-5
cdr3_nt: TGTGCCAGCAGTTACCCCGGGGGGGATGGCAATCAGCCCCAGCATTTT
cdr3_aa: CASSYPGGDGNQPQHF

clone_size: .
d_call: .
v_call: TRBV11-2
j_call: TRBJ1-4
cdr3_nt: TGTGCCAGCAGCTTAGGGGGCCTTGAAAAACTGTTTTTT
cdr3_aa: CASSLGGLEKLFF